Listed below are T cell receptor beta chains from one sample, sequenced in a study of blood T cell repertoires in COVID-19. Data came from immunoSEQ multiplex PCR; TCRdb stores just in-frame clones and leaves some out. This table holds under 150,000 clones, roughly 85% found once. Sequences were obtained from peripheral blood. The receptors originated from a human donor in a cohort sampled during active COVID-19. CDR3s include the opening cysteine and the closing phenylalanine or tryptophan. Fields, in order: J gene, V gene, D gene, clone size, CDR3 DNA, CDR3 protein. A D gene is named only where the DNA matches it firmly. Not every row has a clone size; where given, it reads once, few, many or a size class.

TRBJ2-5	TRBV14	.	.	TGTGCCAGCAGCCACCTCAAAGGGGGTTTAGAGACCCAGTACTTC	CASSHLKGGLETQYF
TRBJ2-3	TRBV4-3	.	.	TGCGCCAGCAGCCGGTACTGGACAGATACGCAGTATTTT	CASSRYWTDTQYF
TRBJ2-2	TRBV12-3/TRBV12-4	.	once	TGTGCCACCTTCCGGGTTTTGGCTGGGGAGCTGTTTTTT	CATFRVLAGELFF
TRBJ2-4	TRBV5-1	.	.	TGCGCCAGCAGCCTAGGGGTAGCCAAAAACATTCAGTACTTC	CASSLGVAKNIQYF
TRBJ1-1	TRBV28	TRBD1	.	TGTGCCAGCAGGAGGGACAGGGAGGGTAGTCTGTGGACTGAAGCTTTCTTT	CASRRDREGSLWTEAFF
TRBJ1-5	TRBV23-1	.	.	TGCGCCAGCAGTCAATCGAAAGTGGAACAGTGGCTTTGTGGCAATCAGCCCCAGCATTTT	CASSQSKVEQWLCGNQPQHF
TRBJ1-6	TRBV19	.	.	TGTGCCAGTAGTATCGACGGGAGCTCACCCCTCCACTTT	CASSIDGSSPLHF
TRBJ1-4	TRBV5-1	TRBD1	.	TGCGCCAGCAGCTTGGCCGGGACAGGCGATGAAAAACTGTTTTTT	CASSLAGTGDEKLFF
TRBJ2-7	TRBV21-1	.	.	TGTGCCAGCAGCAAAGCAGCCCGCCGGGACAGCTCCTACGAGCAGTACTTC	CASSKAARRDSSYEQYF
TRBJ1-2	TRBV19	.	.	TGTGCCAGTGGGGACACGTCTAACTATGGCTACACCTTC	CASGDTSNYGYTF
TRBJ1-5	TRBV3-1/TRBV3-2	.	.	TGTGCCAGCAGCCAGAGTACAGGGCTCAACCAGCCCCAGCATTTT	CASSQSTGLNQPQHF